Listed below are T cell receptor beta chains from one sample, sequenced in a study of beta chain features in type 1 diabetes. Repertoires were generated with immunoSEQ multiplex PCR, while TCRdb's copy carries only in-frame clones and drops some. The table lists 240,000 or so clones, 68% of them singletons, with 0.053% in the top ten. The specimen sequenced was naive CD4+ T cells from blood. The receptors stem from a man aged 30 to 45 in good health. Both conserved end residues are part of each CDR3. Fields, in order: CDR3 protein, CDR3 DNA, clone size, D gene, V gene, J gene. A D gene is named only where the DNA matches it firmly. Clone size is given for some rows only: seen once, a few or many times, or a class if the clone is expanded.

CASSARENEQYF	TGTGCCAGCAGCGCCCGGGAAAACGAGCAGTACTTC	.	.	TRBV11-2	TRBJ2-7
CAWSAGYGYTF	TGTGCCTGGAGTGCGGGTTATGGCTACACCTTC	once	.	TRBV30	TRBJ1-2
CASSPISSSYEQYF	TGTGCCAGCAGCCCGATATCTAGCTCCTACGAGCAGTACTTC	.	.	TRBV5-6	TRBJ2-7
CASSVGSGANVLTF	TGTGCCAGCAGCGTAGGCTCTGGGGCCAACGTCCTGACTTTC	.	.	TRBV9	TRBJ2-6
CASSPYIGVPQETQYF	TGTGCCAGCTCACCATATATTGGGGTTCCACAAGAGACCCAGTACTTC	.	.	TRBV18	TRBJ2-5
CASSPPGDTQYF	TGTGCCAGCAGCCCTCCGGGAGATACGCAGTATTTT	.	.	TRBV14	TRBJ2-3
CAWSAEPNYGYTF	TGTGCCTGGAGTGCCGAGCCGAACTATGGCTACACCTTC	few	.	TRBV30	TRBJ1-2
CSVVKRYGTDTQYF	TGCAGCGTTGTAAAGCGTTATGGCACAGATACGCAGTATTTT	.	.	TRBV29-1	TRBJ2-3
CASSKGLPVETQYF	TGTGCCAGCAGCAAGGGGCTACCTGTAGAGACCCAGTACTTC	.	.	TRBV7-9	TRBJ2-5
CSVGGDIGYTF	TGCAGCGTTGGGGGAGATATTGGCTACACCTTC	.	.	TRBV29-1	TRBJ1-2
CSARGRNEQFF	TGCAGTGCTAGAGGTCGGAATGAGCAGTTCTTC	.	.	TRBV20-1	TRBJ2-1
CAWSSGVVTEAFF	TGTGCCTGGAGTTCAGGGGTAGTCACTGAAGCTTTCTTT	.	.	TRBV30	TRBJ1-1
CAWSVGDPRGNQPQHF	TGTGCCTGGAGTGTAGGGGACCCGAGGGGCAATCAGCCCCAGCATTTT	.	.	TRBV30	TRBJ1-5